A single sample gave rise to the 14 T cell receptor beta chains below, sequenced in a study of shared clonotypes between healthy human individuals. Generated by immunoSEQ multiplex PCR, the TCRdb table keeps only in-frame clones and is missing some. The table lists over a million clones, about 98.5% of them singletons, with under 0.45% in the top ten. Material for sequencing was naive CD4+ T cells sorted from blood. The subset: CD45RA+ positively selected. The receptor source for this set is a young man in good health.

A few counts support this clone. The chain couples TRBV27 to TRBJ2-7; TRBD2 is a possible D gene (5 bases). Germline V gene lookup returns CDR1 MNHEY and CDR2 SMNVEV (reference sequence). V lost 3 bases, J lost 3 bases, and 18 bases lay in between. This CDR3 has 16 amino acids. DNA of the CDR3: TGTGCCAGCAGTTTGAGCCGACTGAGGGAAAACTACGAGCAGTACTTC. Translated, it gives CASSLSRLRENYEQYF.

Here the CDR3 reads CASSSRDGNTEAFF. The CDR3 DNA reads as TGTGCCAGCAGCTCCCGGGACGGGAACACTGAAGCTTTCTTT. The chain recombines TRBV11-3 with TRBJ1-1; a weak D match, TRBD1 (5 bases). Germline V gene lookup returns CDR1 SGHNT and CDR2 YENEEA. The CDR3 spans 14 residues. V lost 4 bases and J 1 base, leaving 10 bases between the germline ends.

This sequence joins TRBV27 and TRBJ2-3; unclear D gene. The CDR3 is 14 residues long. CDR1 and CDR2 from the germline V gene are MNHEY and SMNVEV (reference sequence). The ends were cut back, 5 bases at V and 3 bases at J, with 12 bases in the middle. CDR3 region: CASSLIVGTDTQYF. CDR3 sequence (DNA): TGTGCCAGCAGTCTTATCGTGGGGACAGATACGCAGTATTTT.

Concerning this clone itself: Other DNA sequences in this specimen translate into the identical CDR3. The genes are TRBV9 and TRBJ2-3; D is ambiguous. Trimming took 0 bases from V and 2 from J, leaving 4 bases between them. Germline V gives CDR1 SGDLS, CDR2 YYNGEE. The CDR3 loop spans 13 amino acids. Here the CDR3 DNA reads TGTGCCAGCAGCGTAGGCCCCACAGATACGCAGTATTTT. Translation: CASSVGPTDTQYF.

To note about this clone: Other DNA sequences within the sample encode an identical CDR3. The chain combines TRBV19 with TRBJ2-7; 12 nucleotides align to TRBD2. The CDR3 totals 15 residues. The germline V gene encodes CDR1 LNHDA and CDR2 SQIVND (reference sequence). After removal of 1 base from V and 2 bases from J, the junction contained 0 bases not matched to a gene. CDR3 in amino acids: CASSIGLAGAYEQYF. In nucleotides, the CDR3 is TGTGCCAGTAGTATAGGACTAGCGGGAGCCTACGAGCAGTACTTC.

This chain connects TRBV25-1 to TRBJ2-2; D is uncertain. V was trimmed by 4 bases and J by 7 bases, leaving 13 bases between them. Germline CDR1 reads MGHDK; CDR2 reads SYGVNS. The CDR3 has 14 amino acids. CDR3 sequence reads: CASSAGPKIGELFF. The CDR3 coding sequence is TGTGCCAGCAGTGCAGGACCAAAGATCGGGGAGCTGTTTTTT.

The gene calls are TRBV7-3 and TRBJ1-1; D not resolved. The V and J ends lost 2 bases and 2 bases respectively, with 12 bases between them. Germline lookup yields CDR1 SGHTA and CDR2 FQGTGA. There are 15 residues in the CDR3. CDR3 in DNA: TGTGCCAGCAGCTTATTAACAGTTAGTAACACTGAAGCTTTCTTT. Its translation is CASSLLTVSNTEAFF.

The chain uses TRBV10-3 and TRBJ1-2; tentatively, D is TRBD1 (5 bases). Germline CDR1 reads ENHRY; CDR2 reads SYGVKD. The CDR3 has 15 amino acids. V gave up 11 bases and J gave up 2 bases, with 21 bases separating them. CDR3 protein: CASASDGARNYGYTF. The DNA for the CDR3 is TGTGCCTCAGCCTCGGATGGGGCGCGGAACTATGGCTACACCTTC.

The V and J genes are TRBV11-2 and TRBJ2-1, with a weak D call TRBD2 (6 bases). Germline CDR1 is SGHAT and CDR2 is FQNNGV. The CDR3 runs to 16 residues. Between the trimmed V and J ends, which lost 1 base and 0 bases, there was a span of 10 bases. The CDR3 bases are TGTGCCAGCAGCTTAGGGATCGGGAGCTCCTACAATGAGCAGTTCTTC. Protein: CASSLGIGSSYNEQFF.

This sequence joins TRBV7-9 and TRBJ2-2, with a possible D match to TRBD1 (6 bases). This CDR3 is 16 amino acids long. The germline V gene has CDR1 SEHNR and CDR2 FQNEAQ (reference sequence). Trimming took 5 bases from V and 1 from J, leaving 14 bases between them. This chain's CDR3 is CASSNAGTLNTGELFF. The CDR3 region has the DNA TGTGCCAGCAGCAACGCCGGGACATTGAACACCGGGGAGCTGTTTTTT.

The rearrangement uses TRBV6-4 and TRBJ2-5; 13 bases are a match to TRBD2. J was trimmed by 2 bases and V by 0 bases; bases with no gene match: 6. The germline V gene has CDR1 MRHNA and CDR2 SNTAGT. The CDR3 is 18 residues long. DNA of the CDR3: TGTGCCAGCAGTGACTCGGATTTGGGACTAGCGGGACAAGAGACCCAGTACTTC. It is translated as CASSDSDLGLAGQETQYF.

To note about this clone: A read error may produce the germline difference seen at one junction end. This chain uses TRBV19 with TRBJ2-3, with 8 bases matching TRBD2. This CDR3 is 15 amino acids long. Germline V gives CDR1 LNHDA, CDR2 SQIVND (reference sequence). In nucleotides, the CDR3 is TGTGCCAGTAGTACGCTAAGCGGGAGCAAAGATACGCAGTATTTT. Amino acids: CASSTLSGSKDTQYF.

CDR3 in DNA: TGTGCCAGCAGCACAGACAGGGGTAGCTATGGCTACACCTTC. It specifies CASSTDRGSYGYTF. The chain employs TRBV7-8 and TRBJ1-2, with 8 bases lining up with TRBD1. V was clipped by 5 bases and J by 4 bases; unmatched bases: 6. Germline-derived CDR1 and CDR2 are SGHVS and FQNEAQ. The CDR3 runs 14 residues.

The chain uses TRBV5-8 and TRBJ2-7; 7 nucleotides agree with TRBD1. Unmatched junction bases numbered 11, after V lost 1 base and J lost 4 bases. The CDR3 loop spans 16 amino acids. CDR1 and CDR2 from the germline V gene are SGHTS and YDEGEE. The CDR3, as DNA: TGTGCCAGCAGCTTGAATAACAGGGGATGGATATACGAGCAGTACTTC. This sequence encodes CASSLNNRGWIYEQYF.